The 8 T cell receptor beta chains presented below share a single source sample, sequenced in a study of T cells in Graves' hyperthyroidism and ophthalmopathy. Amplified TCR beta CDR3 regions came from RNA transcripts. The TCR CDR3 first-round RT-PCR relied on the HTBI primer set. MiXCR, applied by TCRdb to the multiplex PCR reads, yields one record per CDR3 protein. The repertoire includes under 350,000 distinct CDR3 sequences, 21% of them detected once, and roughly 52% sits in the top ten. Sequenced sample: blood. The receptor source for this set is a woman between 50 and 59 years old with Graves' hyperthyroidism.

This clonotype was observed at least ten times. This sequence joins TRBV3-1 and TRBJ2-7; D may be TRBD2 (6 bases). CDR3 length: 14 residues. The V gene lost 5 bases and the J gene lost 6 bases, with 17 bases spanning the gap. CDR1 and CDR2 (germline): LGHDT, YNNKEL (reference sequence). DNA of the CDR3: TGTGCCAGCAGCATCCGGAGGGAACTATTCGAGCAGTACTTC. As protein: CASSIRRELFEQYF.

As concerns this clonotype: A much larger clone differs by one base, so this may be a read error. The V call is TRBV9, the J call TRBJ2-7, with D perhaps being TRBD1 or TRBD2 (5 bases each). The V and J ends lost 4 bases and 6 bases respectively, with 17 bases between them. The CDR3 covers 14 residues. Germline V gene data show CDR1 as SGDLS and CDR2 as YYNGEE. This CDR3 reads CASSIAGAGPEQYF. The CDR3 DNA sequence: TGTGCCAGCAGCATCGCCGGGGCAGGGCCCGAGCAGTACTTC.

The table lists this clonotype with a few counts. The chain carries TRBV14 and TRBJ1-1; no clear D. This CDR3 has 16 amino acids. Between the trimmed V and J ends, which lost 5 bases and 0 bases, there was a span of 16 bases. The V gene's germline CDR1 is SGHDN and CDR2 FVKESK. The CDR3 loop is CASSSSWGSMNTEAFF. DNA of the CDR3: TGTGCCAGCAGCTCTTCCTGGGGTTCAATGAACACTGAAGCTTTCTTT.

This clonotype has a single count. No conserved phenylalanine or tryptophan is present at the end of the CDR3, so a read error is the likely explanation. The CDR3 nucleotides read TGTGCCTCCGGGACTAGTAACAATGAGCAGTTCTTA. As protein: CASGTSNNEQFL. V is TRBV24-1 and J is TRBJ2-1; 8 bases match TRBD2. The CDR3 is 12 residues long. Looked up from germline, CDR1 is KGHDR and CDR2 is SFDVKD. V was clipped by 12 bases and J by 5 bases; unmatched bases: 5.

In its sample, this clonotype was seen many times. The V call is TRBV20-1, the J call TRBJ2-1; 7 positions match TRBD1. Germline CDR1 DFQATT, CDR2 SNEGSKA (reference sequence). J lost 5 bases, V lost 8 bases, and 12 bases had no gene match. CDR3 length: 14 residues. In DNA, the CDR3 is TGCAGTCTCCTGGGACAGTTAGACGACAATGAGCAGTTCTTC. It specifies CSLLGQLDDNEQFF.

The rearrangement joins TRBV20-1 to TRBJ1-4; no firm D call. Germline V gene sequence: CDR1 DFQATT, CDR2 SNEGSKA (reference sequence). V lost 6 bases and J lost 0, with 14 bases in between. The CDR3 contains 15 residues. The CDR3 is CSARSPGSTNEKLFF. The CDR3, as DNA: TGCAGTGCGAGAAGCCCCGGTTCAACTAATGAAAAACTGTTTTTT.

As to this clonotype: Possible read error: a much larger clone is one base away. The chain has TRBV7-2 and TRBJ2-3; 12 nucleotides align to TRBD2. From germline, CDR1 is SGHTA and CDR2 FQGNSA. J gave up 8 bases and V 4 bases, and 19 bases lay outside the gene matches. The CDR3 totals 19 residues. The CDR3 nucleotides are TGTGCCAGCAGCTCCGGGCGGGGGACTAGCGGGTCGTTTCCCCTTACGCAGTATTTT. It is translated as CASSSGRGTSGSFPLTQYF.

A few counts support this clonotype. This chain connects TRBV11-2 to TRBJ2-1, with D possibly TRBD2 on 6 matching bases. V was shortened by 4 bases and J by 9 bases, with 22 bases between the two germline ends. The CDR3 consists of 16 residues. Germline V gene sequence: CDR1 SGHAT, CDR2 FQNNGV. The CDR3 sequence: CASSSSGLGGVGEQFF. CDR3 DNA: TGTGCCAGCAGCTCCTCGGGGCTAGGAGGGGTTGGTGAGCAGTTCTTC.